These 5 T cell receptor beta chains came from one sample sequenced in a study of OX40 agonist ivuxolimab in advanced cancers. Data came from immunoSEQ multiplex PCR; TCRdb stores just in-frame clones and leaves some out. The table has roughly 56,000 clones, roughly 80% seen once. Source: CD4+ or CD8+ T cells sorted from blood, taken in a trial of the OX40 agonist ivuxolimab. These receptor sequences come from an adult with an advanced solid tumor such as melanoma, head and neck, liver or kidney cancer.

This sequence joins TRBV5-1 and TRBJ1-1, with 9 nucleotides matching TRBD1. Per the germline V gene, CDR1 is SGHRS and CDR2 is YFSETQ. The trim removed 4 bases at V and 2 bases at J, leaving 3 bases unmatched. The CDR3 has 14 amino acids. CDR3 protein: CASSVQGANTEAFF. Written as DNA, the CDR3 is TGCGCCAGCAGCGTACAGGGGGCTAACACTGAAGCTTTCTTT.

The CDR3 loop is CASAVGVGQPQHF. As DNA, the CDR3 is TGTGCCAGCGCGGTTGGGGTCGGGCAGCCCCAGCATTTT. The chain couples TRBV6-4 to TRBJ1-5; D uncertain. The CDR3 is made up of 13 amino acids. V shed 8 bases and J shed 7 bases, with 15 bases lying between them. Germline CDR1 reads MRHNA; CDR2 reads SNTAGT.

The chain has TRBV6-5 and TRBJ2-7, with a tentative D call TRBD2 (5 bases). Trimming pared 6 bases from V and 4 bases from J, leaving 16 bases between. The CDR3 has 14 amino acids. Germline CDR1 MNHEY, CDR2 SVGAGI. The CDR3 reads CASRPQEEVYEQYF. For the CDR3, the DNA is TGTGCCAGCAGACCCCAGGAGGAGGTTTACGAGCAGTACTTC.

The chain is built from TRBV11-2 and TRBJ1-3; 7 bases agree with TRBD1. Trimming cost V 5 bases and J 2 bases; bases outside gene matches: 3. CDR3 size: 14 residues. Looked up from germline, CDR1 is SGHAT and CDR2 is FQNNGV. The CDR3 sequence is CASSVDRAGNTIYF. For the CDR3, the DNA is TGTGCCAGCAGCGTCGACAGGGCTGGAAACACCATATATTTT.

The chain couples TRBV7-9 to TRBJ1-1; D ambiguous. V was clipped by 1 base and J by 4 bases, with 7 bases between them. The CDR3 sequence is 13 residues long. Germline V CDR1 and CDR2: SEHNR, FQNEAQ (reference sequence). For the CDR3, the DNA is TGTGCCAGCAGCTTAGGACTCCGCACTGAAGCTTTCTTT. This gives the protein CASSLGLRTEAFF.